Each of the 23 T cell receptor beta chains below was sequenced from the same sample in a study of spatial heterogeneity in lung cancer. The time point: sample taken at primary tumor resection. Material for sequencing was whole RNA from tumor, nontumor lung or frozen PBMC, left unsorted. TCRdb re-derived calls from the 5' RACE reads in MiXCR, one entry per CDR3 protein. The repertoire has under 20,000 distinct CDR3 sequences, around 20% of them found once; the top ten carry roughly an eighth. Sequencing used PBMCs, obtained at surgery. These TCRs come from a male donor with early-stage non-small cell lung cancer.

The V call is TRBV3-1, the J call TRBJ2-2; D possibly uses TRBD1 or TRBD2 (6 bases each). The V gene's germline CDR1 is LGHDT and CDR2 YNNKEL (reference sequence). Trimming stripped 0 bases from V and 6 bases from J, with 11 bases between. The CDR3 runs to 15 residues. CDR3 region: CASSQDPGAAGELFF. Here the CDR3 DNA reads TGTGCCAGCAGCCAAGATCCGGGGGCGGCCGGGGAGCTGTTTTTT.

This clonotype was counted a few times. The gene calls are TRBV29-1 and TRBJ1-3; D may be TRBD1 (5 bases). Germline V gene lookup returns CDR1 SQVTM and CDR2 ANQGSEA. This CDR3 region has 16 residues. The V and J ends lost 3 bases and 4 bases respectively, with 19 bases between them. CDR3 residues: CSVDSIGAPGGNTIYF. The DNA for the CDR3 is TGCAGCGTTGATAGTATCGGGGCCCCAGGGGGAAACACCATATATTTT.

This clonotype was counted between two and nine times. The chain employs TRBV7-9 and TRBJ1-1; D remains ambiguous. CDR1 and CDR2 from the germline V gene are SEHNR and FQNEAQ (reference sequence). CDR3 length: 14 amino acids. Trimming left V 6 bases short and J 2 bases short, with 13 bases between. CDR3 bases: TGTGCCAGCAGAGGAAGAAGAACTAACACTGAAGCTTTCTTT. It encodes CASRGRRTNTEAFF.

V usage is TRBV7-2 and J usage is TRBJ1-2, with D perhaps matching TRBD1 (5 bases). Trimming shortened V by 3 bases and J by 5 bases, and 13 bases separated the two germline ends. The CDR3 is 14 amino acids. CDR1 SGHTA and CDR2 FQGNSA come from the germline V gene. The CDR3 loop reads CASSFGGSGYGYTF. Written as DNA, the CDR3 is TGTGCCAGCAGCTTTGGGGGGAGTGGATATGGCTACACCTTC.

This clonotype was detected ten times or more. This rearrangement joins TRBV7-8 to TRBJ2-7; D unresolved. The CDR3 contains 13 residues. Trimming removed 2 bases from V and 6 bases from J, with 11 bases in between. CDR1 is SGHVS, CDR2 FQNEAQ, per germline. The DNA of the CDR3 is TGTGCCAGCAGCTTACCAGGACGGGCCGAGCAGTACTTC. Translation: CASSLPGRAEQYF.

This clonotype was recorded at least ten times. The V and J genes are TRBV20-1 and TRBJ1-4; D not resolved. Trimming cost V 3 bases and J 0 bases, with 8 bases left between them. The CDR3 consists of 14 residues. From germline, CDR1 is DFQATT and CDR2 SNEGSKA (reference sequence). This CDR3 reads CSARRLPTNEKLFF. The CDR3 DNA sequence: TGCAGTGCTAGGAGACTGCCAACTAATGAAAAACTGTTTTTT.

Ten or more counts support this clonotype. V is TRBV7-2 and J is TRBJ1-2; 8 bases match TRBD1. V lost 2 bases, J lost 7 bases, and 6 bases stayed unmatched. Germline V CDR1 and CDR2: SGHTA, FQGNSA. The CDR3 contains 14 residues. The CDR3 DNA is TGTGCCAGCAGCTTAAGATGGACAGGGAGTGGCTACACCTTC. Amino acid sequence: CASSLRWTGSGYTF.

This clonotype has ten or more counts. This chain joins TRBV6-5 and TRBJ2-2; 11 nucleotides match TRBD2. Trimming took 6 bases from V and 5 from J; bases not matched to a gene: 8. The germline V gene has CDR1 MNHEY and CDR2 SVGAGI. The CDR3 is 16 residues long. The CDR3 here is CASRGLAGGYTGELFF. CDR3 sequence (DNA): TGTGCCAGCAGGGGGCTAGCGGGGGGCTATACCGGGGAGCTGTTTTTT.

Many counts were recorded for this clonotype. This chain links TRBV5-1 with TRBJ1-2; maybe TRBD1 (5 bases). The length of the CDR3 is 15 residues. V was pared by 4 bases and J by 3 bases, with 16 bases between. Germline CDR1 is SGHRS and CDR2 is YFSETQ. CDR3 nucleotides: TGCGCCAGCAGCCCCGGGCGAGGGGCGGACTATGGCTACACCTTC. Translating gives CASSPGRGADYGYTF.

The CDR3 coding sequence is TGTGCCAGTAGCTCCCCCGGGACACCCTACGAGCAGTACTTC. It specifies CASSSPGTPYEQYF. The rearrangement links TRBV19 to TRBJ2-7; possible D gene TRBD1, 6 bases. Germline V CDR1 and CDR2: LNHDA, SQIVND (reference sequence). This CDR3 comprises 14 residues. The V end was cut by 6 bases, the J end by 2 bases, with 14 bases between.

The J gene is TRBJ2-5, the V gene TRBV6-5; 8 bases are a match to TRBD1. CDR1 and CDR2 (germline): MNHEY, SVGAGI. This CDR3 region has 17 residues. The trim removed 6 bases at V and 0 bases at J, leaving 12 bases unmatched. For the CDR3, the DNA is TGTGCCAGCAGAGGACGCCGGGACAGGAGGTACCAAGAGACCCAGTACTTC. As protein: CASRGRRDRRYQETQYF.

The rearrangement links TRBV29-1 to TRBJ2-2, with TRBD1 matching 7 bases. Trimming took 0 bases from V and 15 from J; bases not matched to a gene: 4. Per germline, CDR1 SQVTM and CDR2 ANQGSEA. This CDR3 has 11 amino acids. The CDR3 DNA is TGCAGCGTTGAAGATCGAGGGGGCTTGTTTTTT. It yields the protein CSVEDRGGLFF.

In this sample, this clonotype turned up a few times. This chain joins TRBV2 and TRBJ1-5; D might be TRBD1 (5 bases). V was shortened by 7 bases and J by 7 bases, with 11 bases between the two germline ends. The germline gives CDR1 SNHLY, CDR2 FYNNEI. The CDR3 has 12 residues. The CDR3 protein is CASTRDEQPQHF. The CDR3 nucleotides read TGTGCCAGCACCAGGGATGAACAGCCCCAGCATTTT.

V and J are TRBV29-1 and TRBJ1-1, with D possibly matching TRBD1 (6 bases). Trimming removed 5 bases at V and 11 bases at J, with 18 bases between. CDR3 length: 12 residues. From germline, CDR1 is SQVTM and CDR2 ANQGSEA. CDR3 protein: CSVQQGRTTAFF. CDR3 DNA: TGCAGCGTTCAACAGGGTAGGACTACGGCTTTCTTT.

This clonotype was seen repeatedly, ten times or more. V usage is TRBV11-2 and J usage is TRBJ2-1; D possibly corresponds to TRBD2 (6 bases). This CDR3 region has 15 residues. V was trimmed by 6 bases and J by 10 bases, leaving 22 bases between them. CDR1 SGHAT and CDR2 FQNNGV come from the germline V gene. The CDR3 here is CASRAGTPLHREQFF. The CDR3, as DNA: TGTGCCAGCAGGGCGGGGACCCCGCTACACAGAGAGCAGTTCTTC.

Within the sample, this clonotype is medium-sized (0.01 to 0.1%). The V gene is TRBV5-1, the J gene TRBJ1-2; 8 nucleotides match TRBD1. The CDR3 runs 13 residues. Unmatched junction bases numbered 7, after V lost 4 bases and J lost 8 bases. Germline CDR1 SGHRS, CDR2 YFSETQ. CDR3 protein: CASSQGDRQGYTF. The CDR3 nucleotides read TGCGCCAGCAGCCAAGGGGACAGGCAAGGCTACACCTTC.

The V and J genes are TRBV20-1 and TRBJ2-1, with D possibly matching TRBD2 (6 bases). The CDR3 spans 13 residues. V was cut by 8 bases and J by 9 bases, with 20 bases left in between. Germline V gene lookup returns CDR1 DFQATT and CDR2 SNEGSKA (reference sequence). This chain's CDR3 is CSTLANTGIEQFF. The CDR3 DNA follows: TGCAGTACGCTAGCGAACACTGGCATTGAGCAGTTCTTC.

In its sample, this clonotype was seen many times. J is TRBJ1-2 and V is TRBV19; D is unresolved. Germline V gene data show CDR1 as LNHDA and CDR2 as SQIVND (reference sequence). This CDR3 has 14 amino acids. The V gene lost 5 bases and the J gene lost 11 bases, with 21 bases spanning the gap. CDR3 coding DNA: TGTGCCAGTAGTCCGCCGGGAGTCGTCATGAAATACACCTTC. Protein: CASSPPGVVMKYTF.

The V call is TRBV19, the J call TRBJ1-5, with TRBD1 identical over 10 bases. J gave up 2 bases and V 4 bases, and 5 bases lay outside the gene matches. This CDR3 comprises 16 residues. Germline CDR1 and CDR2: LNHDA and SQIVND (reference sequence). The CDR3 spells CASSRAGTGGNQPQHF. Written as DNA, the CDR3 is TGTGCCAGTAGTAGAGCCGGGACAGGGGGCAATCAGCCCCAGCATTTT.

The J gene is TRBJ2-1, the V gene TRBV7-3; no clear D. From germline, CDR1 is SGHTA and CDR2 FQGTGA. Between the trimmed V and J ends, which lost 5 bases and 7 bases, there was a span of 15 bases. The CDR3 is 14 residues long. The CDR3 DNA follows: TGTGCCAGCAGCACCCCCGGGCCGTATAATGAGCAGTTCTTC. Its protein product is CASSTPGPYNEQFF.

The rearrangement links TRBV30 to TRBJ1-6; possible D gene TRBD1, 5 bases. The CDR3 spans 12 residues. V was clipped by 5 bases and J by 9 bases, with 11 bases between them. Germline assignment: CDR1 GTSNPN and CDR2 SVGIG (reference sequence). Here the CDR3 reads CAWGRDGSPLHF. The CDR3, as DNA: TGTGCCTGGGGACGGGACGGTTCACCCCTCCACTTT. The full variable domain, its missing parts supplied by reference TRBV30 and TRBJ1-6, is SQTIHQWPATLVQPVGSPLSLECTVEGTSNPNLYWYRQAAGRGLQLLFYSVGIGQISSEVPQNLSASRPQDRQFILSSKKLLLSDSGFYLCAWGRDGSPLHFGNGTRLTVT.

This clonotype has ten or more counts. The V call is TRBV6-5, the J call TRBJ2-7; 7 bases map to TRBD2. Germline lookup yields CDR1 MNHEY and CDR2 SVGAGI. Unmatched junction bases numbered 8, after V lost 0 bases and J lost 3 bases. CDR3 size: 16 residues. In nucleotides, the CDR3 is TGTGCCAGCAGTTACTCTGGTAGCGGGCTACTCTACGAGCAGTACTTC. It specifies CASSYSGSGLLYEQYF.

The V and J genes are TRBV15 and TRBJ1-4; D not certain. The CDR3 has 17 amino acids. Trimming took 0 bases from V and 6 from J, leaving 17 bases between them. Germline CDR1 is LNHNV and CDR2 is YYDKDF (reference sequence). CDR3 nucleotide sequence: TGTGCCACCAGCAGAGATAAGGGTAACACCCGGGATGAAAAACTGTTTTTT. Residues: CATSRDKGNTRDEKLFF.